These 18 T cell receptor beta chains came from one sample sequenced in a study of PD-1 blockade in mismatch repair-deficient tumors. The assay was immunoSEQ multiplex PCR, and TCRdb's table has in-frame clones only and misses some. The sample lists some 97,000 clones; 82% were seen once. Sequenced here: peripheral blood, sampled roughly 36 weeks after starting pembrolizumab. All receptors derive from an adult with mismatch repair-deficient cancer.

The chain uses TRBV5-1 and TRBJ2-2; TRBD2 agrees at 8 bases. CDR1 and CDR2 from the germline V gene are SGHRS and YFSETQ. Trimming took 4 bases from V and 5 from J; bases not matched to a gene: 10. The CDR3 has 16 residues. The CDR3 DNA is TGCGCCAGCAGCCCACAGAGCGGGAGTGGGACCGGGGAGCTGTTTTTT. Residues: CASSPQSGSGTGELFF.

This clone is a singleton in its sample. The J gene is TRBJ2-7, the V gene TRBV9; the D is unclear. Germline V gene data show CDR1 as SGDLS and CDR2 as YYNGEE. With 0 bases removed from V and 3 bases from J, the gap between germline ends came to 16 bases. CDR3 size: 16 residues. The CDR3 DNA is TGTGCCAGCAGCGTAGGTGGGGAAGAAGGCCACTACGAGCAGTACTTC. This encodes CASSVGGEEGHYEQYF.

This clone was observed a single time. V is TRBV6-6 and J is TRBJ2-7, with 9 positions matching TRBD1. The CDR3 loop spans 13 amino acids. Germline V lookup: CDR1 MNHNY, CDR2 SVGAGI (reference sequence). The V and J ends lost 4 bases and 4 bases, in that order; junction bases with no gene match: 2. CDR3 sequence (DNA): TGTGCCAGCAGTTGGGACAGGGAGTACGAGCAGTACTTC. It specifies CASSWDREYEQYF.

The chain couples TRBV2 to TRBJ1-5; possibly TRBD1 for D (5 bases). This CDR3 region has 15 residues. V shed 7 bases and J shed 4 bases, with 17 bases lying between them. Germline CDR1 reads SNHLY; CDR2 reads FYNNEI. CDR3: CASKNPGGANQPQHF. The CDR3 DNA sequence: TGTGCCAGCAAGAATCCGGGAGGGGCAAATCAGCCCCAGCATTTT.

This clone was seen once. This chain joins TRBV5-6 and TRBJ1-1; weak D call: TRBD1 (6 bases). With 4 bases removed from V and 2 bases from J, the gap between germline ends came to 12 bases. This CDR3 comprises 14 residues. CDR1 and CDR2 from the germline V gene are SGHDT and YYEEEE. This CDR3 is CASSVGQLNTEAFF. The CDR3 DNA reads as TGTGCCAGCAGCGTCGGACAGCTAAACACTGAAGCTTTCTTT.

The rearrangement joins TRBV27 to TRBJ1-1, with D perhaps TRBD1 (5 bases). CDR1 and CDR2 from the germline V gene are MNHEY and SMNVEV (reference sequence). Trimming removed 5 bases from V and 2 bases from J, with 9 bases in between. This CDR3 spans 13 amino acids. The CDR3 DNA follows: TGTGCCAGCAGTACCCGGGACAACACTGAAGCTTTCTTT. Translated, it gives CASSTRDNTEAFF.

The chain has TRBV5-8 and TRBJ1-2; no reliable D call. This CDR3 contains 14 residues. The V end was cut by 2 bases, the J end by 1 base, with 9 bases between. CDR1 SGHTS and CDR2 YDEGEE come from the germline V gene. CDR3: CASSLTRNNYGYTF. DNA for the CDR3: TGTGCCAGCAGCTTAACGCGAAATAACTATGGCTACACCTTC.

The chain recombines TRBV7-9 with TRBJ1-3, with unresolved D. Germline CDR1 SEHNR, CDR2 FQNEAQ (reference sequence). Between the trimmed V and J ends, which lost 1 base and 0 bases, there was a span of 7 bases. This CDR3 is 15 amino acids long. The CDR3 loop is CASSLVGGSGNTIYF. CDR3 in DNA: TGTGCCAGCAGCTTAGTGGGTGGCTCTGGAAACACCATATATTTT.

This clone was counted a few times. The V gene is TRBV11-3, the J gene TRBJ1-5; D gene unclear. Between the trimmed V and J ends, which lost 3 bases and 5 bases, there was a span of 5 bases. Germline lookup yields CDR1 SGHNT and CDR2 YENEEA. CDR3 length: 12 residues. DNA of the CDR3: TGTGCCAGCAGCTTCCGTGATCAGCCCCAGCATTTT. Its protein is CASSFRDQPQHF.

The chain is built from TRBV6-4 and TRBJ1-1, with 7 bases identical to TRBD1. The CDR3 has 14 amino acids. With 6 bases clipped from V and 4 bases from J, the junction kept 8 bases outside the gene matches. CDR1 and CDR2 from the germline V gene are MRHNA and SNTAGT. The CDR3, as DNA: TGTGCCAGCAGCCCCGACAGGGAGGGCACTGAAGCTTTCTTT. Translated: CASSPDREGTEAFF.

The chain is built from TRBV5-4 and TRBJ2-1, with a tentative D call TRBD2 (6 bases). With 4 bases removed from V and 7 bases from J, the gap between germline ends came to 9 bases. The CDR3 is 12 residues long. Germline V CDR1 and CDR2: SGHNT, YYREEE (reference sequence). This chain's CDR3 is CASSVRGNEQFF. CDR3 DNA sequence: TGTGCCAGCAGCGTGCGGGGAAATGAGCAGTTCTTC.

This chain joins TRBV19 and TRBJ1-1; no reliable D call. The CDR3 extends over 11 amino acids. Germline CDR1 is LNHDA and CDR2 is SQIVND (reference sequence). V lost 6 bases to trimming and J lost 2 bases, with 4 bases between them. The CDR3: CASRDNTEAFF. As DNA, the CDR3 is TGTGCCAGTAGGGATAACACTGAAGCTTTCTTT.

There are a few counts of this clone. The chain has TRBV7-2 and TRBJ2-5; D uncertain. V gave up 2 bases and J gave up 3 bases, with 7 bases separating them. The CDR3 sequence is 13 residues long. CDR1 and CDR2 (germline): SGHTA, FQGNSA. The CDR3 nucleotides read TGTGCCAGCAGCTTAACGAGAGAAGAGACCCAGTACTTC. Its translation: CASSLTREETQYF.

This chain joins TRBV6-1 and TRBJ2-1; D perhaps matches TRBD2 (6 bases). Germline V gene lookup returns CDR1 MNHNS and CDR2 SASEGT. With 2 bases removed from V and 6 bases from J, the gap between germline ends came to 17 bases. The CDR3 has 16 amino acids. CDR3 DNA: TGTGCCAGCAGTGAACAGGTGGTTAGCGGAGGCAATGAGCAGTTCTTC. As protein: CASSEQVVSGGNEQFF.

Only a few counts were recorded for this clone. The V call is TRBV5-1, the J call TRBJ1-4, with TRBD1 identical over 9 bases. The germline V gene has CDR1 SGHRS and CDR2 YFSETQ. Trimming removed 4 bases from V and 8 bases from J; junction bases left unmatched: 12. The CDR3 is 16 amino acids. CDR3 residues: CASSSGNRGLGEKLFF. CDR3 in DNA: TGCGCCAGCAGCAGCGGAAACAGGGGGCTTGGCGAAAAACTGTTTTTT.

The chain carries TRBV9 and TRBJ1-2, with 7 bases aligning to TRBD1. Germline CDR1 reads SGDLS; CDR2 reads YYNGEE. The CDR3 is made up of 15 amino acids. V dropped 0 bases and J dropped 4; count of bases not matched to a gene: 6. The CDR3 DNA reads TGTGCCAGCAGCGTAGGAGGGGGCATCACCTATGGCTACACCTTC. It translates to CASSVGGGITYGYTF.

The chain carries TRBV11-1 and TRBJ1-1; TRBD1 matches at 8 bases. CDR1 is SGHAT and CDR2 is FQDESV in the germline V gene (reference sequence). J gave up 1 base and V 5 bases, and 6 bases lay outside the gene matches. The CDR3 covers 15 residues. CDR3 residues: CASSRGTGSNTEAFF. In DNA form, the CDR3 reads TGTGCCAGCAGCCGAGGGACAGGTTCGAACACTGAAGCTTTCTTT.

The chain employs TRBV6-5 and TRBJ1-3; 8 bases line up with TRBD1. Trimming removed 6 bases from V and 2 bases from J; junction bases left unmatched: 0. This CDR3 has 13 residues. Looked up from germline, CDR1 is MNHEY and CDR2 is SVGAGI. CDR3: CASSRGPGNTIYF. The CDR3 DNA sequence: TGTGCCAGCAGCAGGGGGCCTGGAAACACCATATATTTT.